What follows are 7 T cell receptor beta chains derived from one specimen sequenced in a study of shared clonotypes between healthy human individuals. Libraries were prepared by immunoSEQ multiplex PCR; TCRdb keeps only in-frame clonotypes and omits some of them. The sample holds hundreds of thousands of clones, 60% to 80% seen once. What was sequenced was memory CD4+ T cells sorted from blood. The subset is: CD45RA-negative fraction. Source of these receptors: a young woman in good health.

Only a few counts were recorded for this clone. The CDR3 DNA reads TGTGCCAGCAGTTCCATCGGACTAGCAGAAGCCTACGAGCAGTACTTC. Translation gives CASSSIGLAEAYEQYF. The V call is TRBV6-6, the J call TRBJ2-7; TRBD2 matches 8 bases. The CDR3 length is 16 residues. Losses at the gene ends were 4 bases for V and 2 bases for J; bases not matched to a gene: 10. Germline-derived CDR1 and CDR2 are MNHNY and SVGAGI (reference sequence).

The chain recombines TRBV19 with TRBJ1-5; D gene uncertain. This CDR3 is built from 13 residues. V lost 2 bases, J lost 3 bases, and 5 bases lay in between. CDR1 and CDR2 (germline): LNHDA, SQIVND (reference sequence). CDR3 in amino acids: CASSIRFNQPQHF. Written as DNA, the CDR3 is TGTGCCAGTAGTATAAGGTTCAATCAGCCCCAGCATTTT.

The chain is built from TRBV29-1 and TRBJ2-3; D gene ambiguous. Deletions cut 6 bases from V and 3 bases from J, with 13 bases between. The CDR3 contains 13 residues. CDR1 and CDR2 (germline): SQVTM, ANQGSEA. The CDR3: CSVANVDTDTQYF. CDR3 sequence (DNA): TGCAGCGTCGCGAACGTGGATACAGATACGCAGTATTTT.

The genes are TRBV7-8 and TRBJ2-5; D call uncertain. CDR3 length: 13 amino acids. CDR1 SGHVS and CDR2 FQNEAQ come from the germline V gene. The V end was cut by 1 base, the J end by 3 bases, with 6 bases between. CDR3 region: CASSLGGKETQYF. The CDR3 DNA follows: TGTGCCAGCAGCTTAGGTGGGAAAGAGACCCAGTACTTC.

The V and J genes are TRBV5-1 and TRBJ1-3, with D perhaps TRBD1 (6 bases). Germline values: CDR1 SGHRS, CDR2 YFSETQ. The CDR3 contains 16 residues. Trimming left V 5 bases short and J 0 bases short, with 15 bases between. The CDR3 region has the DNA TGCGCCAGCAGTAACGGACAGCCCAGCTCTGGAAACACCATATATTTT. Translated: CASSNGQPSSGNTIYF.

V and J are TRBV19 and TRBJ2-5; D call uncertain. The V end was cut by 1 base, the J end by 2 bases, with 17 bases between. There are 17 residues in the CDR3. Per the germline V gene, CDR1 is LNHDA and CDR2 is SQIVND (reference sequence). This chain's CDR3 is CASSIALLQNSQETQYF. The CDR3, as DNA: TGTGCCAGTAGTATAGCGTTGTTACAGAATTCTCAAGAGACCCAGTACTTC.

V and J are TRBV5-1 and TRBJ1-3; TRBD1 agrees at 7 bases. After removal of 4 bases from V and 0 bases from J, the junction contained 7 bases not matched to a gene. The length of the CDR3 is 16 residues. Germline V gene sequence: CDR1 SGHRS, CDR2 YFSETQ. CDR3 in amino acids: CASSPLGQDSGNTIYF. CDR3 in DNA: TGCGCCAGCAGCCCCTTAGGACAGGACTCTGGAAACACCATATATTTT.